These T cell receptor beta chains were read from a single sample in a study of OX40 agonist ivuxolimab in advanced cancers. Assay: immunoSEQ multiplex PCR; the TCRdb copy retains only in-frame clones and omits some. This table holds 55,000 to 90,000 clones, roughly 80% found once. The input for sequencing was CD4+ or CD8+ T cells sorted from blood, taken in a trial of the OX40 agonist ivuxolimab. The origin of the receptors is an adult with an advanced solid tumor such as melanoma, head and neck, liver or kidney cancer. The CDR3 runs from the conserved cysteine through the conserved F or W. The order of the fields is D gene, J gene, V gene, clone size, CDR3 protein, CDR3 DNA. The D gene is left open where the match is weak. Some rows have no size entry. The others give once, few or many, or a class for an expanded clone.

D: TRBD1; J: TRBJ1-5; V: TRBV5-1; size: .; CDR3: CASRLGTGVQPQHF; DNA: TGCGCCAGCAGGTTAGGGACAGGGGTTCAGCCCCAGCATTTT
D: .; J: TRBJ1-1; V: TRBV11-3; size: .; CDR3: CASSPGLLNTEAFF; DNA: TGTGCCAGCAGCCCGGGACTTTTGAACACTGAAGCTTTCTTT
D: .; J: TRBJ1-2; V: TRBV2; size: .; CDR3: CASSEALGFGYTF; DNA: TGTGCCAGCAGTGAAGCGCTTGGTTTTGGCTACACCTTC
D: TRBD1; J: TRBJ1-2; V: TRBV29-1; size: .; CDR3: CSVEGTPGGDYGYTF; DNA: TGCAGCGTTGAAGGGACCCCAGGGGGCGACTATGGCTACACCTTC
D: TRBD2; J: TRBJ2-3; V: TRBV19; size: .; CDR3: CASTGGGNTDTQYF; DNA: TGTGCCAGTACTGGCGGGGGGAACACAGATACGCAGTATTTT
D: .; J: TRBJ2-7; V: TRBV6-1; size: .; CDR3: CASSAETGPYEQYF; DNA: TGTGCCAGCAGTGCAGAGACAGGCCCCTACGAGCAGTACTTC
D: TRBD1; J: TRBJ2-7; V: TRBV7-2; size: .; CDR3: CASSPRDRGYEQYF; DNA: TGTGCCAGCAGCCCCCGGGACAGGGGCTACGAGCAGTACTTC
D: .; J: TRBJ2-5; V: TRBV7-9; size: .; CDR3: CASSLRLIQETQYF; DNA: TGTGCCAGCAGCTTACGGTTGATACAAGAGACCCAGTACTTC
D: TRBD1; J: TRBJ1-1; V: TRBV14; size: .; CDR3: CASSKYRGREENTEAFF; DNA: TGTGCCAGCAGTAAGTACAGGGGGCGAGAAGAGAATACTGAAGCTTTCTTT
D: .; J: TRBJ1-1; V: TRBV5-1; size: once; CDR3: CASSLGLNTEAFF; DNA: TGCGCCAGCAGCCTGGGACTGAACACTGAAGCTTTCTTT
D: .; J: TRBJ1-6; V: TRBV5-4; size: .; CDR3: CASSPTGTLNSPLHF; DNA: TGTGCCAGCAGCCCCACTGGGACCCTTAATTCACCCCTCCACTTT
D: .; J: TRBJ1-1; V: TRBV10-3; size: .; CDR3: CAITDRILMNTEAFF; DNA: TGTGCCATCACTGACAGAATCCTCATGAACACTGAAGCTTTCTTT
D: .; J: TRBJ2-5; V: TRBV5-4; size: .; CDR3: CASSRTAIQETQYF; DNA: TGTGCCAGCAGTAGGACAGCGATACAAGAGACCCAGTACTTC
D: TRBD1; J: TRBJ2-5; V: TRBV5-1; size: .; CDR3: CASSLGDRGETQYF; DNA: TGCGCCAGCAGCTTGGGTGACAGGGGAGAGACCCAGTACTTC
D: TRBD1; J: TRBJ2-1; V: TRBV5-1; size: .; CDR3: CASSLVTGQGGYEQFF; DNA: TGCGCCAGCAGCTTGGTGACGGGACAGGGTGGGTATGAGCAGTTCTTC
D: .; J: TRBJ1-3; V: TRBV6-1; size: .; CDR3: CASSEGAGSAGNTIYF; DNA: TGTGCCAGCAGTGAAGGGGCAGGGTCAGCGGGAAACACCATATATTTT
D: TRBD2; J: TRBJ2-5; V: TRBV7-2; size: .; CDR3: CASSLDGLAVQTQYF; DNA: TGTGCCAGCAGCTTAGACGGACTAGCGGTGCAGACCCAGTACTTC
D: .; J: TRBJ2-2; V: TRBV5-1; size: .; CDR3: CASSPGGALNTGELFF; DNA: TGCGCCAGCAGCCCGGGCGGGGCCTTAAACACCGGGGAGCTGTTTTTT
D: .; J: TRBJ2-3; V: TRBV5-4; size: few; CDR3: CASSPVGTDTQYF; DNA: TGTGCCAGCAGCCCAGTAGGCACAGATACGCAGTATTTT
D: .; J: TRBJ1-2; V: TRBV5-5; size: few; CDR3: CASSGFNNYGYTF; DNA: TGTGCCAGCAGTGGGTTTAATAACTATGGCTACACCTTC
D: TRBD1; J: TRBJ2-1; V: TRBV5-1; size: .; CDR3: CASSLGQGSNEQFF; DNA: TGCGCCAGCAGCTTGGGACAGGGGTCAAATGAGCAGTTCTTC
D: .; J: TRBJ1-1; V: TRBV10-3; size: .; CDR3: CAISADGMNTEAFF; DNA: TGTGCCATCAGTGCAGACGGGATGAACACTGAAGCTTTCTTT
D: .; J: TRBJ1-2; V: TRBV14; size: .; CDR3: CASSHDPGYGYTF; DNA: TGTGCCAGCAGCCATGACCCGGGCTATGGCTACACCTTC
D: .; J: TRBJ2-7; V: TRBV5-1; size: .; CDR3: CASSWPGSYEQYF; DNA: TGCGCCAGCAGCTGGCCAGGTTCCTACGAGCAGTACTTC
D: .; J: TRBJ1-4; V: TRBV30; size: .; CDR3: CAFRGGANEKLFF; DNA: TGTGCCTTCCGGGGGGGAGCTAATGAAAAACTGTTTTTT
D: .; J: TRBJ1-2; V: TRBV6-5; size: .; CDR3: CASSVDKLYGYTF; DNA: TGTGCCAGCAGCGTCGACAAACTTTATGGCTACACCTTC
D: TRBD1; J: TRBJ2-5; V: TRBV29-1; size: .; CDR3: CSVATGGETQYF; DNA: TGCAGCGTTGCAACAGGGGGGGAGACCCAGTACTTC
D: TRBD1; J: TRBJ2-7; V: TRBV14; size: .; CDR3: CASSQDQGARQAYEQYF; DNA: TGTGCCAGCAGCCAAGATCAGGGGGCCCGGCAAGCCTACGAGCAGTACTTC
D: .; J: TRBJ2-5; V: TRBV5-4; size: .; CDR3: CASSFGLGGETQYF; DNA: TGTGCCAGCAGCTTTGGGTTGGGGGGAGAGACCCAGTACTTC
D: .; J: TRBJ1-2; V: TRBV2; size: few; CDR3: CASSTVDGYTF; DNA: TGTGCCAGCAGTACGGTTGATGGCTACACCTTC
D: .; J: TRBJ1-4; V: TRBV6-5; size: .; CDR3: CASSYSLSLEKLFF; DNA: TGTGCCAGCAGTTACTCATTATCGCTGGAAAAACTGTTTTTT
D: TRBD1; J: TRBJ2-1; V: TRBV19; size: .; CDR3: CASRDRYNEQFF; DNA: TGTGCCAGCCGGGACAGATACAATGAGCAGTTCTTC
D: .; J: TRBJ1-2; V: TRBV2; size: .; CDR3: CASSNYGYTF; DNA: TGTGCCAGCAGTAACTATGGCTACACCTTC
D: .; J: TRBJ2-5; V: TRBV20-1; size: .; CDR3: CSARDGPVQYF; DNA: TGCAGTGCTAGAGATGGGCCAGTCCAGTACTTC
D: .; J: TRBJ1-1; V: TRBV9; size: .; CDR3: CASSVDSGSTEAFF; DNA: TGTGCCAGCAGCGTAGATTCGGGCAGCACTGAAGCTTTCTTT
D: .; J: TRBJ2-7; V: TRBV11-2; size: .; CDR3: CASSRVNSYEQYF; DNA: TGTGCCAGCAGCCGGGTTAACTCCTACGAGCAGTACTTC
D: TRBD1; J: TRBJ2-5; V: TRBV15; size: .; CDR3: CATSRDGPGTGGIRETQYF; DNA: TGTGCCACCAGCAGAGATGGGCCCGGGACAGGGGGCATTAGGGAGACCCAGTACTTC
D: .; J: TRBJ2-7; V: TRBV19; size: few; CDR3: CASSSDGVRAAEQYF; DNA: TGTGCCAGTAGTAGTGACGGGGTGCGGGCCGCCGAGCAGTACTTC
D: .; J: TRBJ2-5; V: TRBV14; size: .; CDR3: CASSQDWVQETQYF; DNA: TGTGCCAGCAGCCAAGACTGGGTCCAAGAGACCCAGTACTTC
D: TRBD1; J: TRBJ1-6; V: TRBV7-9; size: few; CDR3: CASSFGDRGDSPLHF; DNA: TGTGCCAGCAGCTTTGGGGACAGGGGTGATTCACCCCTCCACTTT
D: .; J: TRBJ2-5; V: TRBV7-9; size: .; CDR3: CASSLSGAVETQYF; DNA: TGTGCCAGCAGCTTGAGTGGGGCGGTAGAGACCCAGTACTTC
D: .; J: TRBJ2-2; V: TRBV7-6; size: .; CDR3: CASSLGPSGQNTGELFF; DNA: TGTGCCAGCAGCTTAGGACCCTCGGGACAGAACACCGGGGAGCTGTTTTTT
D: .; J: TRBJ1-4; V: TRBV11-2; size: .; CDR3: CASSPDNSRLFF; DNA: TGTGCCAGCAGCCCGGACAATTCTAGACTGTTTTTT
D: .; J: TRBJ1-1; V: TRBV7-9; size: .; CDR3: CASSSGVGNTEAFF; DNA: TGTGCCAGCAGCTCCGGGGTGGGGAACACTGAAGCTTTCTTT
D: .; J: TRBJ1-3; V: TRBV25-1; size: .; CDR3: CASSGWDMSSGNTIYF; DNA: TGTGCCAGCAGTGGCTGGGACATGAGCTCTGGAAACACCATATATTTT
D: .; J: TRBJ2-3; V: TRBV6-5; size: .; CDR3: CASSLRTDTQYF; DNA: TGTGCCAGCAGTTTGCGCACAGATACGCAGTATTTT